This T cell receptor (beta chain) was captured in a study of radiation and T cells in renal cell carcinoma. This CDR3 comprises 13 residues. Germline V gene sequence: CDR1 SGHTA, CDR2 FQGNSA. With 5 bases removed from V and 6 bases from J, the gap between germline ends came to 14 bases. Clones were sequenced by immunoSEQ multiplex PCR, and TCRdb holds only the in-frame ones, with some missing. The data contain 150,000 or so clones, around 78% of them singletons. Time point meaning: baseline pretreatment blood. Documented treatment: 15 Gy SBRT to primary tumor, nephrectomy 4 weeks later. This sequence originates from a woman aged 45-65 years with renal cell carcinoma. This specimen consisted of blood, obtained from a patient whose treatment included radiotherapy and nephrectomy. V usage is TRBV7-2 and J usage is TRBJ2-7; no firm D call. The CDR3 DNA reads TGTGCCAGCAGCCCAAACGCCAGAGGCGAGCAGTACTTC. This sequence encodes CASSPNARGEQYF.